These 2 T cell receptor beta chains share one sample of origin, sequenced in a study of cytomegalovirus exposure and HLA in healthy donors. PCR involved 60 Vbeta and 13 Jbeta primers. Profiled with immunoSEQ multiplex PCR; TCRdb holds only in-frame clones, not every one. Of 95,000 to 150,000 clones in the sample, around 80% were seen once. The sample comprised PBMCs. All receptors derive from a woman younger than 45 in good health and CMV-seronegative.

The chain couples TRBV30 to TRBJ1-2; possibly TRBD1 for D (6 bases). Trimming pared 0 bases from V and 8 bases from J, leaving 13 bases between. The CDR3 consists of 13 residues. In germline, CDR1 is GTSNPN, CDR2 SVGIG (reference sequence). The CDR3 spells CAWSVQGDLGYTF. In nucleotides, the CDR3 is TGTGCCTGGAGTGTACAGGGAGATCTAGGCTACACCTTC.

The chain employs TRBV6-6 and TRBJ2-2, with 9 bases matching TRBD2. V was pared by 7 bases and J by 3 bases, with 6 bases of the junction left unmatched. This CDR3 spans 15 amino acids. CDR1 and CDR2 (germline): MNHNY, SVGAGI (reference sequence). CDR3 amino acids: CASTGAGGYTGELFF. The CDR3 nucleotides read TGTGCCAGCACCGGAGCGGGGGGTTACACCGGGGAGCTGTTTTTT.